Below are 21 T cell receptor beta chains sequenced from a single sample in a study of cytomegalovirus exposure and HLA in healthy donors. With 60 Vbeta and 13 Jbeta primers, the PCR was carried out. Libraries were prepared by immunoSEQ multiplex PCR; TCRdb keeps only in-frame clonotypes and omits some of them. The sample consists of around 100,000 clones, around three quarters of them appearing once. Input material: PBMCs. The receptors shown here come from a man over 45 in good health and CMV-seropositive.

The chain recombines TRBV7-2 with TRBJ1-4; 9 bases are shared with TRBD1. Trimming cost V 4 bases and J 5 bases; bases outside gene matches: 8. Germline values: CDR1 SGHTA, CDR2 FQGNSA. CDR3 length: 16 amino acids. CDR3 bases: TGTGCCAGCAGCTGGGGACAGGGCCGCGCCAATGAAAAACTGTTTTTT. The encoded protein is CASSWGQGRANEKLFF.

The chain carries TRBV2 and TRBJ2-5, with D possibly being TRBD2 (5 bases). CDR3 length equals 16 residues. The V gene lost 4 bases and the J gene lost 2 bases, with 17 bases spanning the gap. Germline V gene lookup returns CDR1 SNHLY and CDR2 FYNNEI. The CDR3 bases are TGTGCCAGCAGTGGAGGGTCTCCTCGCTTTCAAGAGACCCAGTACTTC. This translates into CASSGGSPRFQETQYF.

This clone turned up a few times. V and J are TRBV4-3 and TRBJ1-1; maybe TRBD1 (5 bases). In germline, CDR1 is LGHNA, CDR2 YSLEER. There are 14 residues in the CDR3. Trimming cost V 2 bases and J 8 bases, with 15 bases left between them. The CDR3 DNA is TGCGCCAGCAGCCAATCCCTTGATGGGGGGGAAGCTTTCTTT. Its protein product is CASSQSLDGGEAFF.

This clone was observed once. The chain links TRBV15 to TRBJ2-3; TRBD1 matches 9 bases. CDR1 and CDR2 from the germline V gene are LNHNV and YYDKDF (reference sequence). Trimming at V came to 1 base and at J to 7 bases, leaving 9 bases not matched to a gene. This CDR3 is built from 16 residues. The CDR3 loop reads CATSRAGTGNLYTQYF. The CDR3 coding sequence is TGTGCCACCAGCAGAGCCGGGACAGGGAATTTGTATACGCAGTATTTT.

This CDR3 reads CASSAPHRSGANVLTF. The CDR3 nucleotides are TGTGCCAGTAGTGCACCCCACAGGTCTGGGGCCAACGTCCTGACTTTC. V is TRBV19 and J is TRBJ2-6, with D perhaps TRBD1 (5 bases). Germline V gene data show CDR1 as LNHDA and CDR2 as SQIVND (reference sequence). There are 16 residues in the CDR3. Trimming pared 5 bases from V and 1 base from J, leaving 12 bases between.

The chain employs TRBV9 and TRBJ2-2; a possible D gene is TRBD2 (5 bases). Trimming left V 0 bases short and J 1 base short, with 7 bases between. Germline CDR1 SGDLS, CDR2 YYNGEE. This CDR3 is built from 15 residues. This CDR3 reads CASSVDGLNTGELFF. The CDR3 bases are TGTGCCAGCAGCGTAGACGGACTGAACACCGGGGAGCTGTTTTTT.

The chain recombines TRBV15 with TRBJ2-7, with 12 bases that match TRBD1. V trimming: 0 bases; J trimming: 3 bases; junction bases outside the gene matches: 15. Germline CDR1 is LNHNV and CDR2 is YYDKDF (reference sequence). The length of the CDR3 is 20 residues. The CDR3, as DNA: TGTGCCACCAGCAGAGAACCCCCCGGGACAGGGGGCGCGGTCAACTACGAGCAGTACTTC. Its protein is CATSREPPGTGGAVNYEQYF.

This clone turned up a few times. V and J are TRBV6-4 and TRBJ2-2; 11 positions match TRBD1. J gave up 4 bases and V 0 bases, and 1 base lay outside the gene matches. The CDR3 has 16 amino acids. The germline V gene has CDR1 MRHNA and CDR2 SNTAGT. Here the CDR3 reads CASSDSGTGGTGELFF. The CDR3 DNA reads as TGTGCCAGCAGTGACTCCGGGACAGGGGGCACCGGGGAGCTGTTTTTT.

The table lists this clone with a few counts. The gene calls are TRBV6-1 and TRBJ2-7; D may be TRBD1 (5 bases). In germline, CDR1 is MNHNS, CDR2 SASEGT. V was clipped by 0 bases and J by 4 bases, with 16 bases between them. The CDR3 is 16 residues long. Here the CDR3 reads CASSEALATAAYEQYF. The CDR3 nucleotides are TGTGCCAGCAGTGAAGCGCTTGCGACAGCCGCTTACGAGCAGTACTTC.

The CDR3 sequence: CASSFNSGSYYEQYF. The CDR3 nucleotides are TGTGCCAGCAGCTTTAATAGCGGGAGCTACTACGAGCAGTACTTC. The rearrangement links TRBV7-2 to TRBJ2-7, with 9 bases identical to TRBD2. V shed 3 bases and J 3 bases; nucleotides not matched to a gene: 6. The CDR3 totals 15 residues. Per the germline V gene, CDR1 is SGHTA and CDR2 is FQGNSA.

V and J are TRBV6-1 and TRBJ2-2, with TRBD1 identical over 9 bases. The CDR3 runs to 15 residues. In germline, CDR1 is MNHNS, CDR2 SASEGT. The V segment lost 8 bases and the J segment 6 bases; nucleotides outside the gene matches: 10. DNA of the CDR3: TGTGCCAGCCGTTTTAGGACAGGGGCCGCCGGGGAGCTGTTTTTT. This sequence encodes CASRFRTGAAGELFF.

This chain joins TRBV5-8 and TRBJ1-4; 7 bases are shared with TRBD1. The CDR3 totals 16 residues. CDR1 and CDR2 from the germline V gene are SGHTS and YDEGEE. After removal of 0 bases from V and 0 bases from J, the junction contained 2 bases not matched to a gene. CDR3 loop: CASSLGQGTTNEKLFF. As DNA, the CDR3 is TGTGCCAGCAGCTTGGGACAGGGTACAACTAATGAAAAACTGTTTTTT.

In DNA, the CDR3 is TGTGCCAGCAGTTTAAGCGTTCAAGAGACCCAGTACTTC. It specifies CASSLSVQETQYF. The gene calls are TRBV28 and TRBJ2-5; D gene ambiguous. CDR1 is MDHEN, CDR2 SYDVKM, per germline. This CDR3 has 13 amino acids. Between the trimmed V and J ends, which lost 2 bases and 2 bases, there was a span of 6 bases.

This clone has a single count. This chain uses TRBV10-3 with TRBJ1-1, with D possibly matching TRBD1 (5 bases). Trimming removed 1 base from V and 8 bases from J, with 11 bases in between. The germline V gene encodes CDR1 ENHRY and CDR2 SYGVKD. The CDR3 extends over 13 amino acids. The CDR3 spells CAISELTAGEAFF. CDR3 nucleotide sequence: TGTGCCATCAGTGAGTTGACTGCAGGGGAAGCTTTCTTT.

The rearrangement uses TRBV21-1 and TRBJ2-4; the tabulated D call, TRBD1, remains unverified against the DNA. TRBV21-1 is termed a pseudogene. CDR3 length equals 16 residues. CDR3: CASSKGRGENKNIQYF. DNA for the CDR3: TGTGCCAGCAGCAAGGGCAGGGGAGAGAACAAAAACATTCAGTACTTC.

The chain is built from TRBV28 and TRBJ2-7; 7 bases fit TRBD1. V lost 10 bases to trimming and J lost 4 bases; unmatched junction nucleotides: 16. CDR3 length: 15 residues. Per germline, CDR1 MDHEN and CDR2 SYDVKM. DNA of the CDR3: TGTGCCATTCTCGCTGGGGGCCCGGGACAGTACGAGCAGTACTTC. Protein: CAILAGGPGQYEQYF.

This chain uses TRBV27 with TRBJ2-7; TRBD1 aligns across 8 bases. The CDR3 extends over 14 amino acids. After removal of 4 bases from V and 3 bases from J, the junction contained 5 bases not matched to a gene. Germline loops: CDR1 MNHEY, CDR2 SMNVEV (reference sequence). CDR3: CASSSGTGDYEQYF. The DNA for the CDR3 is TGTGCCAGCAGTTCAGGGACAGGCGACTACGAGCAGTACTTC.

The V gene is TRBV27, the J gene TRBJ2-1; D is perhaps TRBD1 (5 bases). This CDR3 contains 13 residues. V dropped 5 bases and J dropped 6 bases, with 11 bases sitting between them. Germline values: CDR1 MNHEY, CDR2 SMNVEV (reference sequence). CDR3 residues: CASSPAGSNEQFF. DNA for the CDR3: TGTGCCAGCAGTCCCGCAGGGTCCAATGAGCAGTTCTTC.

This CDR3 reads CASSLGQGLDTQYF. The CDR3 coding sequence is TGTGCCAGCAGCTTAGGACAGGGGTTAGATACGCAGTATTTT. The chain recombines TRBV11-3 with TRBJ2-3; TRBD1 matches at 8 bases. V was clipped by 1 base and J by 5 bases; unmatched bases: 2. This CDR3 spans 14 amino acids. The V gene's germline CDR1 is SGHNT and CDR2 YENEEA. The whole variable domain, remainder taken from reference TRBV11-3 and TRBJ2-3, is EAGVVQSPRYKIIEKKQPVAFWCNPISGHNTLYWYLQNLGQGPELLIRYENEEAVDDSQLPKDRFSAERLKGVDSTLKIQPAELGDSAVYLCASSLGQGLDTQYFGPGTRLTVL.

The sample holds a few counts of this clone. This chain uses TRBV7-3 with TRBJ2-5; the match to TRBD2 covers 8 bases. The V gene's germline CDR1 is SGHTA and CDR2 FQGTGA. The V gene end was trimmed by 5 bases and the J gene end by 5 bases; junction bases not matched to a gene: 10. There are 15 residues in the CDR3. This CDR3 reads CASSPPGSGMETQYF. As DNA, the CDR3 is TGTGCCAGCAGCCCGCCGGGTAGCGGGATGGAGACCCAGTACTTC.

This clone was counted once. This chain uses TRBV25-1 with TRBJ1-2, with 12 positions matching TRBD1. The V gene's germline CDR1 is MGHDK and CDR2 SYGVNS. J lost 4 bases, V lost 3 bases, and 9 bases had no gene match. The CDR3 has 17 residues. The CDR3 sequence is CASSETGTGGDAYGYTF. The CDR3 DNA is TGTGCCAGCAGTGAGACCGGGACAGGGGGCGATGCCTATGGCTACACCTTC.